This TCR beta chain was observed in a study of shared clonotypes between healthy human individuals. Turning to the study itself: Researchers assigned three CD4 naive, three CD4 memory, two CD8 naive and one CD8 memory plate to each donor.

Points from the study as a whole: The study's rarefaction showed incomplete sorted-subset sequencing despite large depth. All-four-donor shared clonotypes had higher generation probabilities than non-shared clonotypes did.

Per sorted-subset replicate PCR, input was roughly 200 ng DNA, representing tens of thousands of T cell genomes. Assay: immunoSEQ multiplex PCR; the TCRdb copy retains only in-frame clones and omits some. The table includes 800,000 to 1,200,000 clones, more than 75% detected once. In the case of this clone: The antigen is undetermined. This specimen includes other DNA sequences encoding the same CDR3.

The germline gives CDR1 SGHTA, CDR2 FQGTGA. J was trimmed by 5 bases and V by 4 bases; bases with no gene match: 7. The CDR3 length is 15 residues. The TCR comes from a man in his late teens or twenties in good health. Some clones in this sample may be carry-over from other donors' samples. What was sequenced was memory CD4+ T cells from PBMCs. Subset described: CD45RA-negative fraction. The chain recombines TRBV7-3 with TRBJ2-3, with 9 positions matching TRBD2. The CDR3 coding sequence is TGTGCCAGCAGCTCGCCGGGACTAGCTGGAGATACGCAGTATTTT. This sequence encodes CASSSPGLAGDTQYF.